The rows below give T cell receptor beta chains drawn from one sample of a study of identical twins. One entry per CDR3 protein results from TCRdb running MiXCR on the 5' RACE reads. The table has about 520,000 distinct CDR3 sequences, around 20% seen once; the top ten hold 0.8% to 1%. This sample also belongs to another study, concerning T cells expressing NK-cell markers.

Sequenced material: CD4+ T cells sorted from blood. Receptors were obtained from a woman aged 18-35 years in good health. The CDR3 runs from the conserved cysteine through the conserved F or W. The order of the fields is V gene, J gene, D gene, clone size, CDR3 protein, CDR3 DNA. A D gene is named only where the DNA matches it firmly. The size field is filled for only some rows; it gives once, few, many or a size class.

TRBV29-1	TRBJ2-1	TRBD1	few	CSVSPRTGYNEQFF	TGCAGCGTCTCCCCACGGACAGGATACAATGAGCAGTTCTTC
TRBV9	TRBJ1-2	.	.	CASRPLPGIYGYTF	TGTGCCAGCAGGCCCCTTCCAGGCATCTATGGCTACACCTTC
TRBV4-3	TRBJ2-1	.	.	CARGDHNEQFF	TGCGCCAGAGGAGATCACAATGAGCAGTTCTTC
TRBV7-9	TRBJ2-7	TRBD2	.	CASNLGLAGSEQYF	TGTGCCAGCAATCTGGGACTAGCGGGGTCTGAGCAGTACTTC
TRBV20-1	TRBJ1-1	.	.	CSPRGETGNTEAFF	TGCAGCCCCAGGGGAGAGACAGGGAACACTGAAGCTTTCTTT
TRBV7-2	TRBJ2-7	.	few	CASSWGHNYEQYF	TGTGCCAGCAGCTGGGGACACAACTACGAGCAGTACTTC
TRBV5-6	TRBJ2-1	.	.	CASSWRPQRANEQFF	TGTGCCAGCAGCTGGCGTCCCCAGCGGGCGAATGAGCAGTTCTTC
TRBV9	TRBJ2-3	.	.	CASSAINTDTQYF	TGTGCCAGCAGCGCAATCAACACAGATACGCAGTATTTT
TRBV6-6	TRBJ1-4	TRBD1	once	CASRDRANEKLFF	TGTGCCAGCAGGGACAGGGCTAATGAAAAACTGTTTTTT
TRBV20-1	TRBJ2-1	.	.	CTNLRSATYNEQFF	TGCACCAACTTGCGCAGTGCGACCTACAATGAGCAGTTCTTC
TRBV6-5	TRBJ1-2	.	few	CASSYVGVEGGYTF	TGTGCCAGCAGTTATGTAGGGGTGGAGGGCGGCTACACCTTC
TRBV20-1	TRBJ1-4	.	many	CSARGGGEKLFF	TGCAGTGCTAGAGGGGGGGGGGAAAAACTGTTTTTT
TRBV20-1	TRBJ2-7	TRBD1	.	CSATRTGGTYEQYF	TGCAGTGCTACCAGGACAGGGGGAACCTACGAGCAGTACTTC
TRBV5-1	TRBJ2-4	.	.	CASSLESTGKNIQYF	TGCGCCAGCAGCTTGGAGTCGACAGGCAAAAACATTCAGTACTTC
TRBV11-2	TRBJ2-1	TRBD2	.	CASSLAGLAGGHEQFF	TGTGCCAGCAGCTTAGCGGGACTAGCGGGAGGGCATGAGCAGTTCTTC
TRBV5-5	TRBJ2-3	TRBD2	.	CASSLGPSGGPDTQYF	TGTGCCAGCAGCTTGGGGCCTAGCGGGGGCCCAGATACGCAGTATTTT
TRBV6-1	TRBJ1-2	.	.	CASSGVYGGYTF	TGTGCCAGCAGTGGTGTTTACGGTGGCTACACCTTC
TRBV12-3/TRBV12-4	TRBJ2-7	.	few	CASAGYYEQYF	TGTGCCAGCGCAGGGTACTACGAGCAGTACTTC
TRBV18	TRBJ2-5	.	once	CASSTGIGETQYF	TGTGCCAGCTCTACAGGGATAGGAGAGACCCAGTACTTC
TRBV20-1	TRBJ2-1	.	.	CSAGGAFFLNEQFF	TGCAGTGCTGGCGGCGCGTTTTTTCTTAATGAGCAGTTCTTC
TRBV6-5	TRBJ2-1	TRBD2	few	CASSYSDPGLANNEQFF	TGTGCCAGCAGTTACTCCGACCCGGGACTAGCGAACAATGAGCAGTTCTTC
TRBV20-1	TRBJ2-5	.	.	CSGVGNQETQYF	TGCAGTGGAGTAGGGAACCAAGAGACCCAGTACTTC
TRBV20-1	TRBJ1-5	.	few	CSASGGRGQPQHF	TGCAGTGCTAGTGGGGGGCGTGGTCAGCCCCAGCATTTT
TRBV10-3	TRBJ2-3	TRBD2	many	CAISEGTSSTDTQYF	TGTGCCATCAGTGAGGGGACTAGTTCCACAGATACGCAGTATTTT
TRBV7-9	TRBJ2-1	.	.	CASSFPDSNEQFF	TGTGCCAGCAGCTTTCCCGACTCAAATGAGCAGTTCTTC
TRBV12-3/TRBV12-4	TRBJ1-4	.	.	CASSSIRDNEKLFF	TGTGCCAGCAGTTCAATCCGGGACAATGAAAAACTGTTTTTT
TRBV7-9	TRBJ2-5	TRBD1	few	CASTSGTGQETQYF	TGTGCCAGCACCTCCGGGACAGGCCAAGAGACCCAGTACTTC
TRBV11-2	TRBJ2-1	.	few	CASSSPGNEQFF	TGTGCCAGCAGCTCCCCGGGTAATGAGCAGTTCTTC
TRBV6-2/TRBV6-3	TRBJ2-1	.	.	CASSFRGGQNNEQFF	TGTGCCAGCAGTTTCAGGGGGGGACAGAACAATGAGCAGTTCTTC
TRBV29-1	TRBJ1-4	.	.	CSAKGRKKLFF	TGCAGCGCGAAAGGAAGGAAAAAACTGTTTTTT
TRBV15	TRBJ2-4	.	few	CATSAEGPKNIQYF	TGTGCCACCAGCGCCGAGGGACCAAAAAACATTCAGTACTTC
TRBV12-5	TRBJ1-1	.	.	CASGPRYGNTEAFF	TGTGCTAGTGGTCCGCGGTATGGGAACACTGAAGCTTTCTTT
TRBV12-3/TRBV12-4	TRBJ2-1	.	few	CASYSRGGSYNEQFF	TGTGCCAGCTATTCTCGAGGGGGCTCCTACAATGAGCAGTTCTTC